A selection of T cell receptor beta chains follows, all from one sample in a study of cytotoxic CD8 clonotypes in ibrutinib-treated CLL. Produced via immunoSEQ multiplex PCR; TCRdb's table is partial and in-frame only. The profile shows over 40,000 clones, around four fifths of them singletons. The material sequenced was PBMCs, taken after 24 months of ibrutinib treatment. The receptors were sampled from a human donor with chronic lymphocytic leukemia. Both conserved end residues are part of each CDR3. The D gene is left open where the match is weak. The size entry is marked missing in some rows and otherwise reads once, few, many or a size class.

>-|TRBJ2-1|TRBV7-9|-
TGTGCCAGCAGCCGTACACCAATCGGAGGCAAGAATGAGCAGTTCTTC
CASSRTPIGGKNEQFF
>TRBD1|TRBJ2-7|TRBV28|-
TGTGCCAGCAGAGAAACCGGGACAGGGGTTGTCAAGCAGTACTTC
CASRETGTGVVKQYF
>TRBD1|TRBJ1-5|TRBV12-5|-
TGTGCTAGTGGTTTGGTCGTTGGACAGGGGAATCAGCCCCAGCATTTT
CASGLVVGQGNQPQHF
>TRBD2|TRBJ2-7|TRBV6-1|-
TGTGCCAGCGGACCCCGACTAGCGGGAGTATCCGAGCAGTACTTC
CASGPRLAGVSEQYF
>-|TRBJ2-4|TRBV19|-
TGTGCCAGTAGACAACAAGGAAACATTCAGTACTTC
CASRQQGNIQYF
>TRBD1|TRBJ1-2|TRBV11-2|-
TGTGCCAGCAGAGGGACAGGGGTTTCGTATGGCTACACCTTC
CASRGTGVSYGYTF
>TRBD1|TRBJ2-3|TRBV5-5|-
TGTGCCAGCAGCCCTCGATCGGGACAGGGGAGCACAGATACGCAGTATTTT
CASSPRSGQGSTDTQYF
>-|TRBJ2-3|TRBV18|-
TGTGCCAGCTCACCTTCACAGGATACGCAGTATTTT
CASSPSQDTQYF
>-|TRBJ1-2|TRBV4-3|-
TGCGCCAGCAGCCAAGATACCTCCCAGGGCTATGGCTACACCTTC
CASSQDTSQGYGYTF
>-|TRBJ1-3|TRBV29-1|-
TGCAGCGCGACCTTTGGAGGGTCAATAGGAAACACCATATATTTT
CSATFGGSIGNTIYF
>-|TRBJ1-2|TRBV19|-
TGTGCCAGTAGTCAGGCTTGGGGCGGCTACACCTTC
CASSQAWGGYTF
>-|TRBJ2-1|TRBV14|-
TGTGCCAGCAGCCTGGGAATAGAAGAGTTCTTC
CASSLGIEEFF
>TRBD1|TRBJ2-1|TRBV7-8|-
TGTGCCAGCAGCGCGAGGACAGGGGGGAGCTCCTACAATGAGCAGTTCTTC
CASSARTGGSSYNEQFF
>-|TRBJ2-2|TRBV7-3|once
TGTGCCAGCAGCAAAAATGGGGGTTCGAACACCGGGGAGCTGTTTTTT
CASSKNGGSNTGELFF
>-|TRBJ2-3|TRBV11-3|-
TGTGCCAGCAGCTCCCGACCAGATACGCAGTATTTT
CASSSRPDTQYF
>-|TRBJ2-3|TRBV10-3|-
TGTGCCATCAGTGAAGGAGGGAGAGATACGCAGTATTTT
CAISEGGRDTQYF
>TRBD2|TRBJ2-1|TRBV27|-
TGTGCCAGCAGTATCTCCGGGACTAGCGCCGGTGAGCAGTTCTTC
CASSISGTSAGEQFF
>TRBD1|TRBJ2-2|TRBV5-6|-
TGTGCCAGCAGCTCGCCGACAGGGGTGAACACCGGGGAGCTGTTTTTT
CASSSPTGVNTGELFF
>-|TRBJ1-5|TRBV18|-
TGTGCCAGCTCAGAGGGAAAGGATCAGCCCCAGCATTTT
CASSEGKDQPQHF
>TRBD2|TRBJ2-7|TRBV30|-
TGTGCCTGGAGTGTACTAGCGGGAGTGGGAGAGCAGTACTTT
CAWSVLAGVGEQYF
>-|TRBJ2-3|TRBV19|once
TGTGCCAGTAGTAGGCCCCCCTTGACAGATACGCAGTATTTT
CASSRPPLTDTQYF
>TRBD1|TRBJ1-2|TRBV19|-
TGTGCCAGTAGTACGAAGCTTTGGACAGGGGTCAACTATGGCTACACCTTC
CASSTKLWTGVNYGYTF
>TRBD1|TRBJ2-5|TRBV18|-
TGTGCCAGCTCACCACCACAGGGGATAGATGAGACCCAGTACTTC
CASSPPQGIDETQYF
>-|TRBJ2-6|TRBV7-3|-
TGTGCCAGCAGCAAATCGGGCGGGGCCAACGTCCTGACTTTC
CASSKSGGANVLTF
>-|TRBJ2-5|TRBV30|once
TGTGCCTGGAGTGTCAACCCGCGGGAAGAGACCCAGTACTTC
CAWSVNPREETQYF
>TRBD1|TRBJ1-4|TRBV2|few
TGTGCCAGCAGTAAACCCCCACCGGGACAGCGTAATGAAAAACTGTTTTTT
CASSKPPPGQRNEKLFF
>TRBD1|TRBJ1-2|TRBV19|-
TGTGCCAGTAGTTTCTTGACAGGGGGCCATGGCTACACCTTC
CASSFLTGGHGYTF
>-|TRBJ1-4|TRBV18|-
TGTGCCAGCTCACCGGACGGACGGCGGAATGAAAAACTGTTTTTT
CASSPDGRRNEKLFF
>-|TRBJ2-5|TRBV7-9|-
TGTGCCAGCAGACCCGGACAGCAAGAGACCCAGTACTTC
CASRPGQQETQYF
>-|TRBJ2-1|TRBV19|-
TGTGCCAGTAGTAAATCCCTGAGGGACTCGACCGGAGGACAGTTCTTC
CASSKSLRDSTGGQFF
>-|TRBJ1-2|TRBV7-9|once
TGTGCCAGCAGCTTAGACCTTCGGACGTCCCGCGATAACTATGGCTACACCTTC
CASSLDLRTSRDNYGYTF
>TRBD2|TRBJ2-1|TRBV5-4|-
TGTGCCAGCAGCTTGGGTGCGGGGAGCGGGAGTAGAGGCAATGAGCAGTTCTTC
CASSLGAGSGSRGNEQFF
>TRBD1|TRBJ1-1|TRBV30|-
TGTGCCTGGAGAAAGACAGGGGGAGAAAAGAGAGCTTTCTTT
CAWRKTGGEKRAFF
>TRBD1|TRBJ1-2|TRBV5-4|-
TGTGCCAGCAGCAGCCGGACAGGGGTAAACTATGGCTACACCTTC
CASSSRTGVNYGYTF
>TRBD1|TRBJ2-3|TRBV2|-
TGTGCCAGCAACCTCGCCGGGACAGGGATCACAGATACGCAGTATTTT
CASNLAGTGITDTQYF
>-|TRBJ1-2|TRBV5-1|-
TGCGCCAGCAGCTTGGCTGGACAAAACTATGGCTACACCTTC
CASSLAGQNYGYTF
>TRBD1|TRBJ2-1|TRBV7-2|-
TGTGCCAGCAGCTTAGTGGGACAGGGGGCTTTAGCGGGAGTAACTGAGCAGTTCTTC
CASSLVGQGALAGVTEQFF
>-|TRBJ1-1|TRBV19|-
TGTGCCAGTAGTATCAGACAGGCTGGGACTGAAGCTTTCTTT
CASSIRQAGTEAFF
>-|TRBJ2-7|TRBV11-3|-
TGTGCCAGCAGCTTTGGTGACAGTTCCTACGAGCAGTACTTC
CASSFGDSSYEQYF
>-|TRBJ2-5|TRBV5-6|-
TGTGCCAGCAGCTTGGAGGGTAGCGTGGGGACCCAGTACTTC
CASSLEGSVGTQYF
>-|TRBJ2-7|TRBV28|-
TGTGCCAGCACCCTTATAACCGGGACGGTAAGAAACGAGCAGTACTTC
CASTLITGTVRNEQYF
>-|TRBJ1-5|TRBV6-5|-
TGTGCCAGCAGCTACAGGCCCCAGCAGCCCCAGCATTTT
CASSYRPQQPQHF
>-|TRBJ2-3|TRBV30|-
TGTGCCAGGGGAGCGGGTCGAGGCACAGATACGCAGTATTTT
CARGAGRGTDTQYF
>-|TRBJ2-1|TRBV7-9|once
TGTGCCAGCAGTCTTGAACTAGGGGGACGGGGTGAGCAGTTCTTC
CASSLELGGRGEQFF
>-|TRBJ2-2|TRBV11-2|-
TGTGCCAGCAGCTTAGGGAAGCAAACCGGGGAGCTGTTTTTT
CASSLGKQTGELFF
>TRBD1|TRBJ2-1|TRBV27|-
TGTGCCAGCACCAAAAGATGGACAGGGAGTAATGAGCAGTTCTTC
CASTKRWTGSNEQFF
>-|TRBJ1-5|TRBV27|-
TGTGCCAGCAGTTCCCTCCTGGGAGGGGCCTATCAGCCCCAGCATTTT
CASSSLLGGAYQPQHF
>-|TRBJ1-5|TRBV5-1|-
TGCGCCAGCAGGGCTACAGGTGCGAGCAATCAGCCCCAGCATTTT
CASRATGASNQPQHF
>TRBD1|TRBJ1-2|TRBV5-4|-
TGTGCCAGCAGTCCTACAGGGGATTCTTGGGGCTACACCTTC
CASSPTGDSWGYTF
>TRBD2|TRBJ2-5|TRBV4-3|-
TGCGCCAGCAGCCGAACCGGGACTAGGGGGGAGACCCAGTACTTC
CASSRTGTRGETQYF
>-|TRBJ2-5|TRBV20-1|-
TGCAGTGCTGGGACCGGAGAGACCCAGTACTTC
CSAGTGETQYF
>TRBD2|TRBJ2-1|TRBV30|-
TGTGCCTGGAGTAAGGGACTAGCGGCAGCGGATGAGCAGTTCTTC
CAWSKGLAAADEQFF
>-|TRBJ2-2|TRBV7-8|-
TGTGCCAGCCGACTGGGGGGTTCGGCCACCGGGGAGCTGTTTTTT
CASRLGGSATGELFF
>-|TRBJ2-7|TRBV19|once
TGTGCCAGTAGCCCCCCGGAGTTGCCCTACGAGCAGTACTTC
CASSPPELPYEQYF
>-|TRBJ1-2|TRBV27|-
TGTGCCAGCAGTTTTACAGGGAACTATGGCTACACCTTC
CASSFTGNYGYTF
>TRBD1|TRBJ1-2|TRBV7-2|-
TGTGCCAGCAGCCGACAGGGTGATTATGGCTACACCTTC
CASSRQGDYGYTF
>TRBD2|TRBJ2-5|TRBV7-2|-
TGTGCCAGCAGCCGAGACTCCGGGACTAGCAGACAAGAGACCCAGTACTTC
CASSRDSGTSRQETQYF
>-|TRBJ2-2|TRBV9|-
TGTGCCAGCAGCGTCTCCATTCATGTCTTTAACACCGGGGAGCTGTTTTTT
CASSVSIHVFNTGELFF